This T cell receptor beta chain comes out of a study of blood T cell repertoires in COVID-19. Unmatched junction bases numbered 11, after V lost 9 bases and J lost 7 bases. CDR3 length: 14 amino acids. Germline lookup yields CDR1 ENHRY and CDR2 SYGVKD. Clones were read by immunoSEQ multiplex PCR, and TCRdb kept only the in-frame ones, dropping some. The table records around 140,000 clones, 84% of them present only once. Sequenced input: PBMCs or T cells enriched from blood (not recorded which). The genes are TRBV10-3 and TRBJ2-3; 9 bases align to TRBD1. The clonotype comes from a woman aged 50 to 60 with acute COVID-19. CDR3 sequence reads: CAIEPGQGTNTQYF. In DNA, the CDR3 is TGTGCCATTGAGCCGGGACAGGGAACAAATACGCAGTATTTT.